Below are 15 T cell receptor beta chains sequenced from a single sample in a study of blood T cell repertoires in COVID-19. Data came from immunoSEQ multiplex PCR; TCRdb stores just in-frame clones and leaves some out. The data show 250,000 to 350,000 clones, approximately 91% seen once. Sequenced input: peripheral blood. The source of these receptors is a woman under 40 with COVID-19, enrolled during active disease.

This sequence joins TRBV5-4 and TRBJ2-1; 11 bases are a match to TRBD2. The CDR3 length is 15 residues. CDR1 is SGHNT and CDR2 is YYREEE in the germline V gene (reference sequence). J was trimmed by 10 bases and V by 0 bases; bases with no gene match: 6. The CDR3 spells CASSLEASGRNEQFF. The DNA of the CDR3 is TGTGCCAGCAGCTTGGAGGCTAGCGGGAGGAACGAGCAGTTCTTC.

V is TRBV19 and J is TRBJ2-7; TRBD1 agrees at 9 bases. This CDR3 region has 18 residues. The V gene's germline CDR1 is LNHDA and CDR2 SQIVND (reference sequence). With V trimmed by 4 bases and J by 4 bases, 17 bases remained unmatched. CDR3 coding DNA: TGTGCCAGTAGTACCGCCAGTGGCCGGACAGGGGTCCAATACGAGCAGTACTTC. It translates to CASSTASGRTGVQYEQYF.

The chain's CDR3 is CASSLDRRTSGRGAQYF. CDR3 coding DNA: TGTGCCAGCAGTTTAGATCGTAGGACTAGCGGGAGAGGGGCCCAGTACTTC. This chain uses TRBV27 with TRBJ2-5; 13 bases line up with TRBD2. There are 17 residues in the CDR3. From germline, CDR1 is MNHEY and CDR2 SMNVEV (reference sequence). V was pared by 2 bases and J by 9 bases, with 12 bases of the junction left unmatched.

The chain has TRBV30 and TRBJ2-3; D ambiguous. V lost 2 bases, J lost 5 bases, and 11 bases lay in between. The CDR3 is 13 residues long. Germline V CDR1 and CDR2: GTSNPN, SVGIG (reference sequence). The CDR3 loop reads CAWSSPPRDTQYF. CDR3 DNA: TGTGCCTGGAGTTCACCCCCGCGAGATACGCAGTATTTT.

The rearrangement uses TRBV27 and TRBJ2-1; the match to TRBD2 covers 9 bases. This CDR3 has 15 amino acids. The V segment lost 1 base and the J segment 6 bases; nucleotides outside the gene matches: 4. CDR1 is MNHEY, CDR2 SMNVEV, per germline (reference sequence). The CDR3 region has the DNA TGTGCCAGCAGTTTATGGGCTAGCGGGATCAATGAGCAGTTCTTC. Its protein is CASSLWASGINEQFF.

V is TRBV5-1 and J is TRBJ2-5; tentatively, D is TRBD2 (5 bases). The CDR3 is 15 residues long. Germline values: CDR1 SGHRS, CDR2 YFSETQ. Trimming removed 0 bases from V and 2 bases from J, with 11 bases in between. CDR3 nucleotide sequence: TGCGCCAGCAGCTTGGTGTTGGACTTTCAAGAGACCCAGTACTTC. Translating it yields CASSLVLDFQETQYF.

V is TRBV7-2 and J is TRBJ2-1, with 7 bases fitting TRBD2. The V and J ends lost 5 bases and 6 bases, in that order; junction bases with no gene match: 10. The CDR3 runs 15 residues. The germline gives CDR1 SGHTA, CDR2 FQGNSA. This CDR3 reads CASSRELAGANEQFF. CDR3 bases: TGTGCCAGCAGCCGGGAATTAGCGGGTGCCAATGAGCAGTTCTTC.

This clone has only a few counts. This sequence joins TRBV19 and TRBJ2-7; TRBD2 matches at 10 bases. The J segment lost 2 bases and the V segment lost 4 bases, leaving 8 bases of the junction unmatched. The CDR3 spans 16 residues. The germline V gene has CDR1 LNHDA and CDR2 SQIVND (reference sequence). The CDR3, as DNA: TGTGCCAGTAGTACCCAAAGCGGGAGGGCCGCCTACGAGCAGTACTTC. Translating gives CASSTQSGRAAYEQYF.

This clone was found a few times. The chain carries TRBV30 and TRBJ1-1, with no clear D. The length of the CDR3 is 15 residues. The V gene lost 8 bases and the J gene lost 4 bases, with 23 bases spanning the gap. CDR1 and CDR2 from the germline V gene are GTSNPN and SVGIG (reference sequence). CDR3: CASYGSGYGSTEAFF. CDR3 in DNA: TGTGCCAGTTACGGAAGCGGTTACGGGTCCACTGAAGCTTTCTTT.

The table lists this clone with a count of one. The genes are TRBV19 and TRBJ1-3; D is uncertain. V lost 6 bases, J lost 4 bases, and 7 bases lay in between. Germline-derived CDR1 and CDR2 are LNHDA and SQIVND (reference sequence). This CDR3 comprises 12 residues. The CDR3 protein is CASSHQGNTIYF. The CDR3 DNA sequence: TGTGCCAGTAGCCACCAGGGAAACACCATATATTTT.

The J gene is TRBJ1-6, the V gene TRBV6-5, with D perhaps matching TRBD1 (5 bases). From germline, CDR1 is MNHEY and CDR2 SVGAGI. V was clipped by 5 bases and J by 13 bases, with 15 bases between them. This CDR3 is built from 13 residues. This CDR3 reads CASSPLGGGPLHF. CDR3 nucleotide sequence: TGTGCCAGCAGTCCCCTGGGTGGGGGGCCCCTCCACTTT.

The chain recombines TRBV12-2 with TRBJ1-5; TRBD1 was called by the table and not checked on the DNA. TRBV12-2 represents a pseudogene. The CDR3 is made up of 17 amino acids. The CDR3 nucleotides read TGTGCAAGTCGCTTAATCGACAGGAGATATAGCAATCAGCCCCAGCATTTT. It specifies CASRLIDRRYSNQPQHF.

V usage is TRBV11-2 and J usage is TRBJ2-7; 9 nucleotides line up with TRBD1. Unmatched junction bases numbered 9, after V lost 4 bases and J lost 5 bases. CDR3 length: 15 amino acids. The germline gives CDR1 SGHAT, CDR2 FQNNGV. As DNA, the CDR3 is TGTGCCAGCAGCTCACTCGGGACAGGGATGGACGAGCAGTACTTC. This codes for CASSSLGTGMDEQYF.

This clone has a count of ten or more. CDR3 loop: CASSPDFDEQYF. The CDR3 coding sequence is TGCGCCAGCAGCCCAGATTTCGACGAGCAGTACTTC. The chain carries TRBV4-1 and TRBJ2-7; D remains unclear. The CDR3 spans 12 residues. From germline, CDR1 is MGHRA and CDR2 YSYEKL. V dropped 4 bases and J dropped 5 bases, with 9 bases sitting between them.

The chain is built from TRBV29-1 and TRBJ1-2, with D uncertain. The CDR3 is made up of 13 amino acids. Germline V lookup: CDR1 SQVTM, CDR2 ANQGSEA. The V and J ends lost 0 bases and 7 bases respectively, with 12 bases between them. CDR3 region: CSVEDQQRSGYTF. The CDR3 DNA follows: TGCAGCGTTGAAGATCAACAGCGGAGTGGCTACACCTTC.